The source of this T cell receptor beta chain is a study of low-dose radiotherapy and immunotherapy resistance in tumors. Across the study: One day before radiation and immunotherapy, intravenous cyclophosphamide 200 mg/m2 was administered, with this repeated every two weeks.

This CDR3 has 16 residues. Germline CDR1 MGHRA, CDR2 YSYEKL. The trim removed 4 bases at V and 3 bases at J, leaving 9 bases unmatched. Both TCRalpha and TCRbeta chains were reverse transcribed with V-gene-specific primers. A 20-cycle PCR with a constant-region primer and V-primer adapter amplified TCRs. TCRdb re-derived calls from the reads in MiXCR, one entry per CDR3 protein. The sample includes 15,000 or so distinct CDR3 sequences, 40% to 60% seen only once; the top ten take 3.5% to 4.5%. This receptor was obtained from a human donor with advanced metastatic prostate, ovarian, gallbladder or colorectal cancer (not recorded which). This table probably holds off-target reads from a library built for another chain. V and J are TRBV4-1 and TRBJ2-7; TRBD2 agrees at 10 bases. The CDR3 DNA reads as TGCGCCAGCAGCCCTGGATCTCTAGCGGGAGTCTACGAGCAGTACTTC. Protein product: CASSPGSLAGVYEQYF.